This is a list of T cell receptor beta chains from one sample in a study of shared clonotypes between healthy human individuals. TCRdb's copy holds only in-frame clones and misses some; the assay was immunoSEQ multiplex PCR. The table has about 2.2 million clones, roughly 95% seen once. The sequenced sample consisted of naive CD8+ T cells from PBMCs. The origin of the receptors is a man between 18 and 35 years old in good health. Some clones in this sample may be carry-over from other donors' samples. The CDR3 runs from the conserved cysteine through the conserved F or W. A D gene is named only where the DNA matches it firmly. Size is stated for part of the rows, as once, few or many counts, or as a class when the clone is expanded.

D gene	V gene	J gene	clone size	CDR3 length	CDR3 protein	CDR3 DNA
TRBD2	TRBV7-6	TRBJ2-4	-	16	CASSLREGLAKNIQYF	TGTGCCAGCAGCTTAAGGGAGGGGTTGGCCAAAAACATTCAGTACTTC
TRBD2	TRBV7-6	TRBJ2-7	-	17	CASSLLFLAGETYEQYF	TGTGCCAGCAGCTTACTATTCTTGGCGGGAGAAACGTACGAGCAGTACTTC
-	TRBV5-4	TRBJ1-4	-	14	CASSFWGGGEKLFF	TGTGCCAGCAGCTTTTGGGGGGGAGGAGAAAAACTGTTTTTT
TRBD1	TRBV15	TRBJ2-7	-	15	CATSERGTGTAEQYF	TGTGCCACCAGCGAGCGAGGGACAGGGACCGCCGAGCAGTACTTC
-	TRBV28	TRBJ2-1	once	13	CASSLRRINEQFF	TGTGCCAGCAGTTTAAGGCGTATCAATGAGCAGTTCTTC
TRBD2	TRBV7-9	TRBJ2-7	-	18	CASSLPPRVAGGPYEQYF	TGTGCCAGCAGCTTACCGCCACGGGTAGCGGGAGGGCCCTACGAGCAGTACTTC
-	TRBV14	TRBJ2-7	-	13	CASSHGRVYEQYF	TGTGCCAGCAGCCACGGTCGCGTCTACGAGCAGTACTTC
-	TRBV19	TRBJ1-5	-	16	CASSISQGASNQPQHF	TGTGCCAGTAGTATCAGTCAAGGGGCGAGCAATCAGCCCCAGCATTTT
-	TRBV28	TRBJ2-7	-	15	CASSYNSGTDYEQYF	TGTGCCAGCAGTTACAACTCCGGGACCGATTACGAGCAGTACTTC
-	TRBV28	TRBJ2-2	-	14	CASNPGQNTGELFF	TGTGCCAGCAATCCGGGACAGAACACCGGGGAGCTGTTTTTT
-	TRBV10-3	TRBJ2-7	once	17	CAISESIGKAYPYEQYF	TGTGCCATCAGTGAGTCGATAGGCAAGGCCTATCCCTACGAGCAGTACTTC
-	TRBV5-1	TRBJ2-3	-	15	CASSSDIPSTDTQYF	TGCGCCAGCAGCTCTGACATACCTAGCACAGATACGCAGTATTTT
-	TRBV30	TRBJ2-7	-	13	CAWTLGASNEQYF	TGTGCCTGGACCTTAGGGGCTAGCAACGAGCAGTACTTC
-	TRBV28	TRBJ2-7	-	18	CASSLTPPLGSGGYEQYF	TGTGCCAGCAGTTTAACCCCTCCCCTGGGTAGCGGTGGCTACGAGCAGTACTTC
-	TRBV5-1	TRBJ2-7	-	16	CASSPEPQGRNYEQYF	TGCGCCAGCAGCCCGGAGCCACAGGGTCGTAACTACGAGCAGTACTTC
-	TRBV27	TRBJ2-2	-	14	CASSFRTVTGELFF	TGTGCCAGCAGTTTCAGGACGGTCACCGGGGAGCTGTTTTTT
-	TRBV7-9	TRBJ1-2	-	15	CASSLATEVNYGYTF	TGTGCCAGCAGCTTAGCGACGGAAGTCAACTATGGCTACACCTTC
TRBD2	TRBV28	TRBJ2-1	-	18	CASSLLGDRAGAGDEQFF	TGTGCCAGCAGTTTATTGGGTGATCGAGCGGGAGCGGGCGATGAGCAGTTCTTC
-	TRBV5-6	TRBJ2-2	-	12	CASQRGSGELFF	TGTGCCAGCCAACGTGGCAGCGGGGAGCTGTTTTTT
TRBD1	TRBV28	TRBJ2-1	-	14	CASSWTGNQDEQFF	TGTGCCAGCAGTTGGACAGGTAATCAGGATGAGCAGTTCTTC
TRBD1	TRBV27	TRBJ2-7	-	13	CASSTRTGDEQYF	TGTGCCAGCAGTACCCGGACAGGGGACGAGCAGTACTTC
-	TRBV6-6	TRBJ2-7	-	14	CASSYSRGPYEQYF	TGTGCCAGCAGTTACTCTAGGGGACCCTACGAGCAGTACTTC
-	TRBV6-5	TRBJ2-7	once	13	CASSYSESYEQYF	TGTGCCAGCAGTTACTCGGAGTCCTACGAGCAGTACTTC
-	TRBV15	TRBJ1-1	-	17	CATSRGARARSNTEAFF	TGTGCCACCAGCAGAGGGGCGAGGGCGCGATCGAACACTGAAGCTTTCTTT
TRBD2	TRBV7-3	TRBJ2-1	-	15	CASSYIAGGYNEQFF	TGTGCCAGCAGCTACATAGCGGGAGGGTACAATGAGCAGTTCTTC
TRBD1	TRBV7-9	TRBJ2-7	-	13	CASSSGQGHEQYF	TGTGCCAGCAGTTCGGGACAGGGGCACGAGCAGTACTTC
-	TRBV19	TRBJ2-3	-	15	CASSILGEITDTQYF	TGTGCCAGTAGTATCCTGGGAGAAATCACAGATACGCAGTATTTT
-	TRBV27	TRBJ2-1	once	17	CASSPPIVAGMDNEQFF	TGTGCCAGCAGTCCCCCCATTGTTGCGGGAATGGACAATGAGCAGTTCTTC
TRBD1	TRBV27	TRBJ2-3	-	13	CASSWGQGYTQYF	TGTGCCAGCAGTTGGGGACAGGGGTATACGCAGTATTTT
TRBD1	TRBV4-1	TRBJ2-3	-	17	CASSQEAWDSSTDTQYF	TGCGCCAGCAGCCAAGAGGCTTGGGACAGCAGCACAGATACGCAGTATTTT
-	TRBV5-8	TRBJ1-5	-	14	CASSLEGRRQPQHF	TGTGCCAGCAGCTTGGAGGGACGGCGGCAGCCCCAGCATTTT
-	TRBV6-5	TRBJ1-1	once	15	CASSYLAKLNTEAFF	TGTGCCAGCAGTTATTTGGCCAAATTGAACACTGAAGCTTTCTTT
-	TRBV15	TRBJ2-7	-	16	CATSRDPRGPLYEQYF	TGTGCCACCAGCAGAGACCCCCGGGGACCCCTCTACGAGCAGTACTTC
-	TRBV6-6	TRBJ2-4	-	16	CASSYMDIKAKNIQYF	TGTGCCAGCAGTTATATGGATATTAAAGCCAAAAACATTCAGTACTTC
TRBD1	TRBV5-6	TRBJ2-5	-	14	CASSYTGDQETQYF	TGTGCCAGCAGCTACACAGGGGACCAAGAGACCCAGTACTTC
-	TRBV9	TRBJ2-3	-	14	CASSSVSGTDTQYF	TGTGCCAGCAGCTCCGTTAGCGGCACAGATACGCAGTATTTT
TRBD1	TRBV7-6	TRBJ2-7	-	16	CASSSPGQGIPYEQYF	TGTGCCAGCAGCTCCCCGGGACAGGGAATCCCCTACGAGCAGTACTTC
TRBD2	TRBV27	TRBJ2-7	once	12	CASSSGGYEQYF	TGTGCCAGCAGTTCGGGAGGATACGAGCAGTACTTC